A selection of T cell receptor beta chains follows, all from one sample in a study of shared clonotypes between healthy human individuals. TCRdb's table, derived via immunoSEQ multiplex PCR, lists solely in-frame clones and lacks some. This repertoire shows about 2.3 million clones, 92% found once; its top ten account for about 0.36%. Sequencing used naive CD4+ T cells from PBMCs. The receptors come from a man between 18 and 35 years old in good health. Some clones in this sample may be carry-over from other donors' samples. Each CDR3 is given with its conserved first and last residue. The D gene is left open where the match is weak. A row's size may be missing; if present it is once, few, many or a size class.

clone size | J gene | V gene | D gene | CDR3 protein | CDR3 DNA
. | TRBJ2-4 | TRBV5-6 | TRBD2 | CASSLRLAGKNIQYF | TGTGCCAGCAGCTTGAGGCTAGCGGGCAAAAACATTCAGTACTTC
once | TRBJ1-2 | TRBV28 | TRBD1 | CASRSPGQGDYGYTF | TGTGCCAGCAGGTCCCCGGGACAGGGGGACTATGGCTACACCTTC
once | TRBJ1-5 | TRBV9 | . | CASSVGVLDQPQHF | TGTGCCAGCAGCGTAGGGGTGCTAGATCAGCCCCAGCATTTT
. | TRBJ2-7 | TRBV19 | TRBD1 | CASSMRGLTIQGAQNEQYF | TGTGCCAGTAGTATGAGGGGTCTTACGATACAGGGGGCGCAGAACGAGCAGTACTTC
. | TRBJ1-2 | TRBV4-3 | . | CASSQDIWAAYGYTF | TGCGCCAGCAGCCAAGATATTTGGGCTGCCTATGGCTACACCTTC
. | TRBJ2-7 | TRBV5-1 | . | CASSLGAFTYEQYF | TGCGCCAGCAGCTTGGGGGCCTTCACCTACGAGCAGTACTTC
. | TRBJ2-3 | TRBV7-3 | TRBD2 | CASSLTSRSGGRSYTQYF | TGTGCCAGCAGCTTAACATCTCGGAGCGGGGGGCGCTCTTATACGCAGTATTTT
. | TRBJ2-3 | TRBV5-1 | TRBD1 | CASSLGQGWTDTQYF | TGCGCCAGCAGCTTGGGACAGGGGTGGACAGATACGCAGTATTTT
. | TRBJ2-1 | TRBV7-9 | TRBD1 | CASSPTWGQGSSYNEQFF | TGTGCCAGCAGCCCTACCTGGGGACAGGGGAGCTCCTACAATGAGCAGTTCTTC
. | TRBJ2-1 | TRBV6-5 | TRBD1 | CASSYGQDSYNEQFF | TGTGCCAGCAGTTACGGACAGGACTCCTACAATGAGCAGTTCTTC
once | TRBJ1-3 | TRBV10-3 | . | CAIGGGDTAGNTIYF | TGTGCCATAGGGGGGGGCGACACAGCTGGAAACACCATATATTTT
. | TRBJ1-1 | TRBV11-1 | TRBD1 | CASSRRGGWTEAFF | TGTGCCAGCAGCCGACGAGGGGGCTGGACTGAAGCTTTCTTT
. | TRBJ2-2 | TRBV27 | . | CASTEGSTGELFF | TGTGCCAGCACTGAGGGGAGCACCGGGGAGCTGTTTTTT
once | TRBJ2-1 | TRBV11-2 | TRBD1 | CASSLALTGTGLYNEQFF | TGTGCCAGCAGCTTAGCTTTAACCGGGACAGGGCTCTACAATGAGCAGTTCTTC
. | TRBJ2-5 | TRBV9 | . | CASSVEGTPGETQYF | TGTGCCAGCAGCGTAGAGGGGACGCCGGGAGAGACCCAGTACTTC
. | TRBJ1-6 | TRBV30 | TRBD1 | CAWSESGQGWNSPLHF | TGTGCCTGGAGCGAATCTGGACAGGGGTGGAATTCACCCCTCCACTTT